This TCR beta chain was sequenced during a study of T-cell memory formation after mild COVID-19. Study-level points and caveats: Some responding clones appeared in pre-infection memory, suggesting cross-reactive memory joined. CD4+ contracting clones lay mainly in CM and EM, CD8+ ones in EMRA. Among clones peaking at day 37 in the second wave, SARS-CoV-2 specificity remained unconfirmed. Contracting clones from day 15 to 85 showed balanced CD4/CD8; later expanders favored CD4+.

TCRdb reanalysed the 5' RACE reads using MiXCR and keeps one entry per CDR3 protein. The sample lists about 140,000 distinct CDR3 sequences; 13% to 15% were seen once. This clonotype occurred a few times. Its target is unknown. The sequence came from an adult woman who had mild COVID-19 (a few samples of this study predate the infection). Cell type and time point are not known. Sequencing was done on a sample of PBMCs or a T cell subset sorted from them (not recorded which).

Here the CDR3 reads CASSPTSGTRAGAPCEQYF. The DNA for the CDR3 is TGCGCCAGCAGTCCGACTTCCGGGACTAGAGCGGGAGCCCCCTGCGAGCAGTACTTC. This chain connects TRBV23-1 to TRBJ2-7; 8 bases match TRBD2. TRBV23-1 is flagged as an ORF with uncertain function. J gave up 6 bases and V 4 bases, and 23 bases lay outside the gene matches. There are 19 residues in the CDR3.